The 8 T cell receptor beta chains listed next were all sequenced from one sample in a study of regulatory T cells in long-lasting Graves disease. Noted time point: newly diagnosed GD, antithyroid drugs for less than 3 months. PBMCs were the source of the RNA used for TCR sequencing. Through Arm-PCR of CDR3 regions and iRepertoire HTBI primers, TCR beta libraries were built. Via MiXCR, TCRdb re-called the multiplex PCR reads, giving one row per CDR3 protein. The sample lists some 250,000 distinct CDR3 sequences, 15% to 20% occurring once. The same specimen was also included in a second study, on T cells in Graves' hyperthyroidism and ophthalmopathy.

This specimen was peripheral blood mononuclear cells (PBMCs), taken at new diagnosis, from a patient treated with antithyroid drugs. Every receptor here comes from a woman aged 30 to 39 with Graves disease.

CDR3 amino acids: CASKLREDYYNEQFF. The CDR3 nucleotides are TGTGCCAGTAAACTGCGGGAGGACTACTACAATGAGCAGTTCTTC. The chain employs TRBV19 and TRBJ2-1, with 8 bases aligning to TRBD2. The CDR3 contains 15 residues. After removal of 7 bases from V and 3 bases from J, the junction contained 8 bases not matched to a gene. Germline assignment: CDR1 LNHDA and CDR2 SQIVND (reference sequence).

The chain uses TRBV6-1 and TRBJ1-2; TRBD1 matches 8 bases. The CDR3 length is 14 residues. CDR1 is MNHNS, CDR2 SASEGT, per germline. J gave up 8 bases and V 5 bases, and 10 bases lay outside the gene matches. CDR3 amino acids: CASSQLGQGRGYTF. DNA of the CDR3: TGTGCCAGCAGTCAACTCGGACAGGGAAGGGGCTACACCTTC.

This chain joins TRBV9 and TRBJ2-1; 7 bases match TRBD1. Germline assignment: CDR1 SGDLS and CDR2 YYNGEE. Unmatched junction bases numbered 10, after V lost 5 bases and J lost 8 bases. This CDR3 is built from 14 residues. The CDR3 region is CASSSERGPYEQFF. Written as DNA, the CDR3 is TGTGCCAGCAGTTCCGAAAGGGGGCCCTATGAGCAGTTCTTC.

This clonotype was observed a handful of times. The V and J genes are TRBV6-5 and TRBJ1-4; TRBD1 aligns across 8 bases. V shed 2 bases and J 3 bases; nucleotides not matched to a gene: 2. Germline loops: CDR1 MNHEY, CDR2 SVGAGI. The CDR3 runs 15 residues. The CDR3 coding sequence is TGTGCCAGCAGTTACCGGGACAGGCCTAATGAAAAACTGTTTTTT. It specifies CASSYRDRPNEKLFF.

The table lists this clonotype with many counts. The chain has TRBV5-1 and TRBJ1-2, with D perhaps TRBD1 (5 bases). The CDR3 loop spans 13 amino acids. CDR1 SGHRS and CDR2 YFSETQ come from the germline V gene. V was trimmed by 4 bases and J by 4 bases, leaving 11 bases between them. Here the CDR3 DNA reads TGCGCCAGCAGCCGGGACGTCAGCTATGGCTACACCTTC. As protein: CASSRDVSYGYTF.

This clonotype was observed at least ten times. This chain uses TRBV10-2 with TRBJ2-7; TRBD2 matches 8 bases. CDR1 and CDR2 from the germline V gene are WSHSY and SAAADI. Trimming took 7 bases from V and 2 from J; bases not matched to a gene: 10. The length of the CDR3 is 15 residues. CDR3 bases: TGCGCCAGCACCCCCCAGGCGGGGGGTACCTACGAGCAGTACTTC. It yields the protein CASTPQAGGTYEQYF.

V is TRBV24-1 and J is TRBJ2-7, with D uncertain. CDR1 is KGHDR and CDR2 is SFDVKD in the germline V gene. This CDR3 has 12 amino acids. Trimming stripped 7 bases from V and 5 bases from J, with 11 bases between. The CDR3 nucleotides are TGTGCCACCAGATCCCAGGTCCACGAGCAGTACTTC. It is translated as CATRSQVHEQYF.

The CDR3 spells CASSVAPDRTAFF. The CDR3 region has the DNA TGTGCCAGCAGCGTAGCCCCGGACCGGACGGCTTTCTTT. The chain recombines TRBV9 with TRBJ1-1, with unresolved D. The germline V and J ends were trimmed by 0 bases and 11 bases, with 14 bases remaining between them. This CDR3 region has 13 residues. CDR1 is SGDLS and CDR2 is YYNGEE in the germline V gene.